This T cell receptor (beta chain) stems from a study of T cells expressing NK-cell markers (TCRdb year 2020). About the study as a whole: Three sorted T-cell subsets (CD3+CD56+NKG2C+, CD3+CD56+NKG2C- and CD3+CD56-NKG2C+) from fewer than 10 donors had their TCR beta-chain repertoires profiled. Among the eight sequenced donors, only one was HCMV-seronegative, while the other seven were HCMV-seropositive. Randomly selected healthy volunteers, three men and five women, were used as the eight sequenced donors. Libraries were sequenced as 2 x 150 bp reads on Illumina HiSeq 2000/2500, MiSeq or NextSeq.

Note on this clonotype: No antigen is known for it.

From a lookup of the germline V gene (reference sequence), CDR1 and CDR2 are DFQATT and SNEGSKA. Spanning cysteine to phenylalanine, the CDR3 consists of 14 amino acids. Only the protein is on record. HCMV serostatus was determined by detecting HCMV-specific IgG in serum with a commercial ELISA kit. Ficoll density gradient centrifugation was used to isolate peripheral blood mononuclear cells from blood. Sequenced on an Illumina HiSeq 2000. TCR beta cDNA libraries were prepared using 5'RACE template switching, which introduced a universal primer site and unique molecular identifiers. Synthesis of cDNA was primed from the TCR beta constant segment and was followed by two consecutive PCR amplification steps. In the authors' own workflow: MIGEC handled demultiplexing of the reads and grouping by UMI, while MiTCR was used to assemble and quantify clonotypes. To exclude erroneous sequences, only TCR cDNA sequences supported by at least two reads were retained. The tcR package was used for downstream repertoire analysis, and clonotypes were matched across fractions by CDR3 nucleotide sequence plus V segment. VDJmatch was used to annotate antigen specificity against VDJdb, with one amino acid substitution in CDR3 allowed. TCRdb reprocessed the reads, and each CDR3 protein sequence is entered once, without DNA. These V and J calls rely on TCRdb rather than the paper's analysis. The sample's table covers about 460,000 distinct CDR3 sequences. The top ten clonotypes cover under 1.5% of the sample.

The research as a whole found: Whether the expanded NKG2C-expressing T cell clones were specific for HCMV antigens remained unclear. Those dominant clonotypes were again the most abundant among CD3+CD56-NKG2C+ cells in a few donors, at roughly 25-65%. In roughly six donors, the dominant CD3+CD56+NKG2C+ clonotypes were among the top 10 CD8+ clonotypes and accounted for roughly 1.0-7.0% of CD8+ T cells.

This TCR was sampled from a woman between 50 and 59 years old in good health. Donor details come from another sample of the same person, matched by shared clones. Sequencing was carried out using blood T cells: a sorted CD56 or NKG2C T cell subset, CD4+ or CD8+ T cells, or bulk PBMC T cells (not recorded which). The chain was built from TRBV20-1 and TRBJ1-5; TCRdb picks TRBD1, but there is no DNA to check that call. This receptor has the CDR3 CSARGAGGEQPQHF.